The 14 T cell receptor beta chains listed next were all sequenced from one sample in a study of blood T cells in healthy people across ages (dated by TCRdb to between 2015 and 2017). The library was made by 5' RACE. The reads were generated on an Illumina HiSeq 2500. The second PCR ran for roughly 7 to 11 cycles and used a J-beta primer mix along with a sample-barcoded 5' primer. The public reads were reprocessed in TCRdb via fastp at Q25 and MiXCR, keeping in-frame beta chains. Every entry covers one CDR3 protein and lists the most common genes and DNA from its rows. The sample table records hundreds of thousands of distinct CDR3 sequences; 45% to 70% of these occur just once. The ten largest make up roughly 25% of the sample. The sequenced material came from blood. Every receptor here comes from a man in his forties in good health.

This clonotype was counted a few times. This chain connects TRBV4-3 to TRBJ2-5; TRBD1 agrees at 7 bases. Germline lookup yields CDR1 LGHNA and CDR2 YSLEER. V lost 3 bases and J lost 11; bases outside the gene matches: 9. CDR3 length equals 13 residues. The CDR3, as DNA: TGCGCCAGCAGCCAGCCATTAGGGACAGAGCAGTACTTC. Amino acids: CASSQPLGTEQYF.

This rearrangement joins TRBV5-1 to TRBJ2-3; D is uncertain. The CDR3 runs to 16 residues. V gave up 1 base and J gave up 0 bases, with 12 bases separating them. The germline gives CDR1 SGHRS, CDR2 YFSETQ. The CDR3 loop is CASSLTTQSSTDTQYF. The CDR3 coding sequence is TGCGCCAGCAGCTTGACCACACAGTCTAGCACAGATACGCAGTATTTT.

This chain joins TRBV4-3 and TRBJ2-5; D possibly corresponds to TRBD2 (6 bases). Trimming pared 0 bases from V and 3 bases from J, leaving 26 bases between. This CDR3 is 20 amino acids long. The germline V gene encodes CDR1 LGHNA and CDR2 YSLEER. The CDR3 reads CASSQDALPAARRGEETQYF. The CDR3, as DNA: TGCGCCAGCAGCCAAGATGCCCTACCCGCGGCGCGGCGGGGCGAAGAGACCCAGTACTTC.

There are a few counts of this clonotype. This CDR3 reads CASSQAGYYIQYF. The CDR3 bases are TGTGCCAGCAGCCAAGCAGGGTATTACATTCAGTACTTC. This chain uses TRBV3-1 with TRBJ2-4, with D possibly matching TRBD1 (5 bases). The V gene lost 1 base and the J gene lost 8 bases, with 9 bases spanning the gap. The CDR3 loop spans 13 amino acids. The germline V gene encodes CDR1 LGHDT and CDR2 YNNKEL (reference sequence).

This chain uses TRBV28 with TRBJ2-7; D is possibly TRBD2 (7 bases). Trimming removed 6 bases at V and 2 bases at J, with 11 bases between. From germline, CDR1 is MDHEN and CDR2 SYDVKM. The CDR3 runs to 13 residues. The CDR3 reads CASRLGGAYEQYF. The CDR3 nucleotides read TGTGCCAGCAGACTAGGGGGGGCCTACGAGCAGTACTTC.

The V call is TRBV20-1, the J call TRBJ2-1; 9 bases agree with TRBD2. The V and J ends lost 0 bases and 4 bases, in that order; junction bases with no gene match: 7. The germline V gene encodes CDR1 DFQATT and CDR2 SNEGSKA (reference sequence). The length of the CDR3 is 16 residues. The CDR3 loop is CSARDRAGGQYNEQFF. The CDR3, as DNA: TGCAGTGCTAGAGATAGGGCGGGGGGGCAGTACAATGAGCAGTTCTTC.

A single count supports this clonotype. V gene TRBV27 combines with J gene TRBJ1-2; the match to TRBD1 covers 7 bases. This CDR3 contains 13 residues. Germline V gene lookup returns CDR1 MNHEY and CDR2 SMNVEV (reference sequence). V gave up 2 bases and J gave up 8 bases; unmatched junction bases: 5. CDR3 DNA sequence: TGTGCCAGCAGTTTAGTAGGGGGCAGGGGCTACACCTTC. As protein: CASSLVGGRGYTF.

This rearrangement joins TRBV2 to TRBJ2-3; possible D gene TRBD1, 7 bases. With 5 bases removed from V and 0 bases from J, the gap between germline ends came to 12 bases. The CDR3 spans 15 residues. Germline lookup yields CDR1 SNHLY and CDR2 FYNNEI. The CDR3 DNA follows: TGTGCCAGCAGTCGCGGGACAGTAAGCACAGATACGCAGTATTTT. Amino acids: CASSRGTVSTDTQYF.

The chain joins TRBV5-1 to TRBJ2-3; 11 nucleotides align to TRBD2. Germline V gene data show CDR1 as SGHRS and CDR2 as YFSETQ. This CDR3 spans 16 amino acids. Germline trimming cut 4 bases from V and 3 bases from J; bases unmatched to any gene: 7. The CDR3 coding sequence is TGCGCCAGCAGCCTTATACTAGCGGGGGTTACAGATACGCAGTATTTT. Its translation is CASSLILAGVTDTQYF.

This clonotype was seen only once. V and J are TRBV5-1 and TRBJ2-3; 13 nucleotides line up with TRBD2. With 4 bases clipped from V and 3 bases from J, the junction kept 8 bases outside the gene matches. The CDR3 runs to 17 residues. Germline V gene lookup returns CDR1 SGHRS and CDR2 YFSETQ. CDR3 protein: CASSGPGLAGLTDTQYF. For the CDR3, the DNA is TGCGCCAGCAGCGGACCGGGACTAGCGGGGCTTACAGATACGCAGTATTTT. Variable domain in full (rest from reference TRBV5-1 and TRBJ2-3): KAGVTQTPRYLIKTRGQQVTLSCSPISGHRSVSWYQQTPGQGLQFLFEYFSETQRNKGNFPGRFSGRQFSNSRSEMNVSTLELGDSALYLCASSGPGLAGLTDTQYFGPGTRLTVL.

The J gene is TRBJ2-7, the V gene TRBV24-1; TRBD1 agrees at 8 bases. There are 16 residues in the CDR3. Trimming took 3 bases from V and 0 from J; bases not matched to a gene: 6. CDR1 is KGHDR and CDR2 is SFDVKD in the germline V gene. CDR3: CATSDPGGPSSYEQYF. The CDR3 coding sequence is TGTGCCACCAGTGATCCAGGGGGCCCGAGCTCCTACGAGCAGTACTTC.

The rearrangement uses TRBV20-1 and TRBJ1-6; TRBD1 matches at 9 bases. The CDR3 length is 16 residues. Germline V gives CDR1 DFQATT, CDR2 SNEGSKA (reference sequence). After removal of 4 bases from V and 7 bases from J, the junction contained 11 bases not matched to a gene. The CDR3 coding sequence is TGCAGTGCTAAACCACAGGGGGCGCGGGGAAATTCACCCCTCCACTTT. Translating gives CSAKPQGARGNSPLHF.

This clonotype has more than one count but fewer than ten. This rearrangement joins TRBV6-5 to TRBJ2-7, with 7 bases fitting TRBD1. V was pared by 4 bases and J by 5 bases, with 8 bases of the junction left unmatched. The V gene's germline CDR1 is MNHEY and CDR2 SVGAGI. CDR3 length: 14 amino acids. This CDR3 is CASSSYRGRHEQYF. The CDR3 DNA reads TGTGCCAGCAGTTCATACAGGGGTCGCCACGAGCAGTACTTC.

The chain joins TRBV29-1 to TRBJ2-7; TRBD1 agrees at 7 bases. Germline-derived CDR1 and CDR2 are SQVTM and ANQGSEA. The CDR3 is 13 amino acids. Trimming at V came to 6 bases and at J to 3 bases, leaving 8 bases not matched to a gene. CDR3 DNA sequence: TGCAGCGTGGGGGAACAGGGGTACTACGAGCAGTACTTC. Translated, it gives CSVGEQGYYEQYF.